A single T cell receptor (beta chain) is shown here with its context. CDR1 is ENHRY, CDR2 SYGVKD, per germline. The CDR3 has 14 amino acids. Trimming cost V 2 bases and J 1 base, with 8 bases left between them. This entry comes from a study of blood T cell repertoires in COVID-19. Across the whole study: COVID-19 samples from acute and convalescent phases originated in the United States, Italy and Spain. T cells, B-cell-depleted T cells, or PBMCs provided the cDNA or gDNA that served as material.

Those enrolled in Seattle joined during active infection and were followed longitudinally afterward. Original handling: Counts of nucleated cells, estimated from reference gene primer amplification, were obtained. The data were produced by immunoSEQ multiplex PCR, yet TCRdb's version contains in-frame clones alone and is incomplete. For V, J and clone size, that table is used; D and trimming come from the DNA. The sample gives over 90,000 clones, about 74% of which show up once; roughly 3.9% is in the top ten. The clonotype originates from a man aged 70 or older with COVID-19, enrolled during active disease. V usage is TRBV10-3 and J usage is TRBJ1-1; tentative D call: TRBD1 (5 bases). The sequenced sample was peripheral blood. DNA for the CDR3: TGTGCCATCAGTGAGGGGGCAGCGAACACTGAAGCTTTCTTT. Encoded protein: CAISEGAANTEAFF.